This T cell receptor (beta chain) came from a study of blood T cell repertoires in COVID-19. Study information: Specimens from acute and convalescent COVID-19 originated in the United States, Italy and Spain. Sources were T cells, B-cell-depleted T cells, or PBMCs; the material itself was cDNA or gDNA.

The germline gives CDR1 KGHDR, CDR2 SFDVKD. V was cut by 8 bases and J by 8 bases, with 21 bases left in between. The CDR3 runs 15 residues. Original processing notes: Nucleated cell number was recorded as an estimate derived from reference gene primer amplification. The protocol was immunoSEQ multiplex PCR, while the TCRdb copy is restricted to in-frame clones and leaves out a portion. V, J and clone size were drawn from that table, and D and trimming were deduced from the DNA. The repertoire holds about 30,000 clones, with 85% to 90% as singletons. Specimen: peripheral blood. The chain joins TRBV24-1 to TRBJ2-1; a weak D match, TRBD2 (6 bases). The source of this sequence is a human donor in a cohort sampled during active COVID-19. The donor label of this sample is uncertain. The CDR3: CATMTSEAGLDEQFF. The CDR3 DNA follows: TGTGCCACCATGACAAGCGAGGCGGGGCTGGATGAGCAGTTCTTC.